The clone carrying this TCR beta chain was counted between two and nine times. These data originate in a study of T cells in Graves' hyperthyroidism and ophthalmopathy. RNA transcripts yielded amplified TCR beta CDR3 regions. A first-round RT-PCR of the TCR CDR3 used the HTBI primer set. TCRdb re-derived calls from the multiplex PCR reads in MiXCR, one entry per CDR3 protein. The repertoire consists of 300,000 to 400,000 distinct CDR3 sequences, with 11% to 15% occurring once and the leading ten covering approximately 9.9%. CDR1 and CDR2 (germline): SNHLY, FYNNEI. This CDR3 is 14 amino acids long. V gave up 3 bases and J gave up 5 bases, with 13 bases separating them.

What was sequenced was blood. The chain uses TRBV2 and TRBJ1-2; the D is unclear. This receptor was taken from a woman aged 60-75 years with Graves' hyperthyroidism. This CDR3 reads CASSEAAGPYGYTF. The CDR3 DNA follows: TGTGCCAGCAGTGAGGCGGCGGGCCCATATGGCTACACCTTC. The full variable domain, in which reference TRBV2 and TRBJ1-2 provide the parts outside the CDR3, is EPEVTQTPSHQVTQMGQEVILRCVPISNHLYFYWYRQILGQKVEFLVSFYNNEISEKSEIFDDQFSVERPDGSNFTLKIRSTKLEDSAMYFCASSEAAGPYGYTFGSGTRLTVV.